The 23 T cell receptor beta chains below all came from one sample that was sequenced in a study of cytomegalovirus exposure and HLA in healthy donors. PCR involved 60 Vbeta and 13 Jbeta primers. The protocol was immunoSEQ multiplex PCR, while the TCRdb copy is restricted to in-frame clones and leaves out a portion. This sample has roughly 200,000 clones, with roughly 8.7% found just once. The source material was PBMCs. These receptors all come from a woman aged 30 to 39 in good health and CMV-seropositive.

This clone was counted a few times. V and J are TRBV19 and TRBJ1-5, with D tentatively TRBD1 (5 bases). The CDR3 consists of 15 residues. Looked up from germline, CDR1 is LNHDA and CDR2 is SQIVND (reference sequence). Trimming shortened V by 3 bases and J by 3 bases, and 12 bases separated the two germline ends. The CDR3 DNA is TGTGCCAGTAGTATCTGGCAGGGTTACAATCAGCCCCAGCATTTT. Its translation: CASSIWQGYNQPQHF.

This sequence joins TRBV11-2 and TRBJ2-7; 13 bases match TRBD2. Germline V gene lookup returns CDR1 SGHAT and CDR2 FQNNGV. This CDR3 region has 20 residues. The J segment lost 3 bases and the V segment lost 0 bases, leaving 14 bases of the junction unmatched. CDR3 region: CASSLDRGLAGEGDYYEQYF. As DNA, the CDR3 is TGTGCCAGCAGCTTAGATCGCGGACTAGCGGGAGAAGGGGACTACTACGAGCAGTACTTC.

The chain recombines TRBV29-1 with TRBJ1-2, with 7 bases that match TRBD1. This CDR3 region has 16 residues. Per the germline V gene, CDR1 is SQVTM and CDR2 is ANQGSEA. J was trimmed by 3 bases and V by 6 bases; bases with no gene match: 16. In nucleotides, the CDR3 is TGCAGCGTGTCTGGGACAGCGGACATATTTGACTATGGCTACACCTTC. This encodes CSVSGTADIFDYGYTF.

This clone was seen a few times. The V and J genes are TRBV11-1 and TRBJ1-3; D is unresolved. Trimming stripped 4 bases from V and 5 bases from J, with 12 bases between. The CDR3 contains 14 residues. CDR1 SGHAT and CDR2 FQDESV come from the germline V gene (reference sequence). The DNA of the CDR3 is TGTGCCAGCAGCTCTGAGCGGTCGCGAAACACCATATATTTT. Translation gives CASSSERSRNTIYF.

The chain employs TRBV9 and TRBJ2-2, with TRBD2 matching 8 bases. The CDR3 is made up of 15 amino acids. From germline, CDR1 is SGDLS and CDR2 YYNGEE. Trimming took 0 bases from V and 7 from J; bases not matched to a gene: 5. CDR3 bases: TGTGCCAGCAGCGTAGGAGCGGGAGTCGGCGGGGAGCTGTTTTTT. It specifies CASSVGAGVGGELFF.

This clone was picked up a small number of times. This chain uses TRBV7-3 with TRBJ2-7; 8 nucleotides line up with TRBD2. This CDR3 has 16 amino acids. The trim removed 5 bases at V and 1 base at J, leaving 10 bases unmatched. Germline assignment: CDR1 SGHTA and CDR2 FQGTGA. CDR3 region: CASSPQGVAGSYEQYF. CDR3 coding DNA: TGTGCCAGCAGCCCACAAGGGGTAGCGGGATCCTACGAGCAGTACTTC.

CDR3 DNA: TGTGCCAGCAGGGACTTAGAGGCCCCCGGCGGCTACGAGCAGTACTTC. This codes for CASRDLEAPGGYEQYF. This rearrangement joins TRBV27 to TRBJ2-7, with D perhaps matching TRBD2 (5 bases). Looked up from germline, CDR1 is MNHEY and CDR2 is SMNVEV (reference sequence). V was clipped by 6 bases and J by 3 bases, with 21 bases between them. The CDR3 is made up of 16 amino acids.

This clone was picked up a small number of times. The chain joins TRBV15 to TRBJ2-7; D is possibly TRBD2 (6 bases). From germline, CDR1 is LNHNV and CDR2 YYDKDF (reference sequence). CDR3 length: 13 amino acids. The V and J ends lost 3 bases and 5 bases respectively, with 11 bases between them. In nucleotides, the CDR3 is TGTGCCACCAGCAGCGGGACGGGGGACGAGCAGTACTTC. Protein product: CATSSGTGDEQYF.

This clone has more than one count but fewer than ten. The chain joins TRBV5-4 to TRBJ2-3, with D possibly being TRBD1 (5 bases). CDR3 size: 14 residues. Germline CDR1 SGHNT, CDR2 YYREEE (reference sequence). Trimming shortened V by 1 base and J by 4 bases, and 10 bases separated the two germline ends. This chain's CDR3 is CASSLQGTADTQYF. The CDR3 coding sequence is TGTGCCAGCAGCTTGCAGGGAACCGCAGATACGCAGTATTTT.

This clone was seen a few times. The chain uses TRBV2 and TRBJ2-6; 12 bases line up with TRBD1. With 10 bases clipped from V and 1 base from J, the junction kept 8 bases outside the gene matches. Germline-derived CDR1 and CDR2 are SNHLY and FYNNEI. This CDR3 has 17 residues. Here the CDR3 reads CAIVEGQGASGANVLTF. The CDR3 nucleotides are TGTGCCATCGTCGAGGGACAGGGGGCTTCTGGGGCCAACGTCCTGACTTTC.

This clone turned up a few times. The CDR3 DNA sequence: TGTGCCAGCAGCTACAACAGGAACACCGGGGAGCTGTTTTTT. Its protein product is CASSYNRNTGELFF. The chain employs TRBV11-2 and TRBJ2-2; D not resolved. V was clipped by 4 bases and J by 1 base, with 7 bases between them. The CDR3 sequence is 14 residues long. Germline V gene sequence: CDR1 SGHAT, CDR2 FQNNGV.

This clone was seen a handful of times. The CDR3 DNA sequence: TGTGCCAGCAGCCCGGGACTAGCGGGAAGGGAGACCCAGTACTTC. It yields the protein CASSPGLAGRETQYF. The chain joins TRBV7-7 to TRBJ2-5, with TRBD2 matching over 13 bases. V was pared by 5 bases and J by 5 bases, with 5 bases of the junction left unmatched. The germline CDR1 and CDR2 sequences are SSHAT and FNYEAQ (reference sequence). The CDR3 loop spans 15 amino acids.

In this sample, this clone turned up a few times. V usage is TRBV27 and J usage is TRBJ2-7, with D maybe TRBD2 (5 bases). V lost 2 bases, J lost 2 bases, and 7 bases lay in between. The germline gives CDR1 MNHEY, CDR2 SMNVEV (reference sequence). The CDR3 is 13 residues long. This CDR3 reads CASSLKRAYEQYF. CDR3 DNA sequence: TGTGCCAGCAGTTTAAAGAGGGCCTACGAGCAGTACTTC.

The CDR3 coding sequence is TGTGCCATCAGTGAGTCGGTAACGGGACTAGCGGGACTTACCAACCATATCACAGATACGCAGTATTTT. Its protein product is CAISESVTGLAGLTNHITDTQYF. The genes are TRBV10-3 and TRBJ2-3; 13 bases align to TRBD2. CDR1 is ENHRY and CDR2 is SYGVKD in the germline V gene. The CDR3 covers 23 residues. The junction had 20 bases not matched to a gene; V was cut back by 0 bases and J by 2 bases.

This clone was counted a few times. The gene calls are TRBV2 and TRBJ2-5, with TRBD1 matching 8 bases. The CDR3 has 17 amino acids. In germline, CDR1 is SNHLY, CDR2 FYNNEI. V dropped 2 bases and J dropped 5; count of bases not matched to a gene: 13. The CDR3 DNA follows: TGTGCCAGCAGTGAAAGAGCAGGGGGCGCCGATGGGGAGACCCAGTACTTC. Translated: CASSERAGGADGETQYF.

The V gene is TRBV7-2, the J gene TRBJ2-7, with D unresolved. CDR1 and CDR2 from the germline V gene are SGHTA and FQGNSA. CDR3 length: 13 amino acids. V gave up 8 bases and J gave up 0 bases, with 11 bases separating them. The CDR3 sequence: CASGETYSYEQYF. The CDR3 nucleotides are TGTGCCAGCGGTGAGACTTACTCCTACGAGCAGTACTTC.

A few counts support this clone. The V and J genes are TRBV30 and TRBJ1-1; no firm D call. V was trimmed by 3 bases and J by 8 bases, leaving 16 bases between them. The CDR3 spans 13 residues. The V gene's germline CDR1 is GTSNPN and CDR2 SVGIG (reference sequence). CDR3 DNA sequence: TGTGCCTGGAGCGCCTCGGGGAGGACCGAAGCTTTCTTT. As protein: CAWSASGRTEAFF.

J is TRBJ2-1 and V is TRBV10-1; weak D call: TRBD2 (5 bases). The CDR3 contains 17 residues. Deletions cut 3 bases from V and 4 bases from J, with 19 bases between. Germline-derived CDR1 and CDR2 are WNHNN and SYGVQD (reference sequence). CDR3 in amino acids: CASSEILAPLGYNEQFF. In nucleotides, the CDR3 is TGCGCCAGCAGTGAAATTCTAGCCCCCCTTGGGTACAATGAGCAGTTCTTC.

CDR3 protein: CASSSGVQGDTQYF. CDR3 nucleotides: TGTGCCAGCAGCTCCGGAGTGCAGGGAGATACGCAGTATTTT. The chain has TRBV11-2 and TRBJ2-3, with D tentatively TRBD1 (5 bases). V was cut by 4 bases and J by 5 bases, with 13 bases left in between. CDR1 and CDR2 from the germline V gene are SGHAT and FQNNGV. The CDR3 contains 14 residues.

CDR3: CASRHSNQPQHF. The CDR3, as DNA: TGTGCCAGTAGACACTCCAATCAGCCCCAGCATTTT. The chain employs TRBV6-1 and TRBJ1-5; no firm D call. V was trimmed by 9 bases and J by 3 bases, leaving 9 bases between them. The germline CDR1 and CDR2 sequences are MNHNS and SASEGT. The CDR3 runs 12 residues.

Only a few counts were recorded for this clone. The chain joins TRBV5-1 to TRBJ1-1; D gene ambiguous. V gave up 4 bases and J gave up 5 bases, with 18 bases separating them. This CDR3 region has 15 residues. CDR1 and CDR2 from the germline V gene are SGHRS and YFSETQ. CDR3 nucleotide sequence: TGCGCCAGCAGCCTACAGTCGGTGGCGGGAACTGAAGCTTTCTTT. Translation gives CASSLQSVAGTEAFF.

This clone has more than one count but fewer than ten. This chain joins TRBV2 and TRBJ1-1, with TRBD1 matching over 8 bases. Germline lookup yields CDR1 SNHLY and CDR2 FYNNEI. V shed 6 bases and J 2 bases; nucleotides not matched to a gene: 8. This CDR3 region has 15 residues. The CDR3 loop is CASSQQGGINTEAFF. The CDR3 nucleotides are TGTGCCAGCAGCCAACAGGGGGGCATAAACACTGAAGCTTTCTTT.

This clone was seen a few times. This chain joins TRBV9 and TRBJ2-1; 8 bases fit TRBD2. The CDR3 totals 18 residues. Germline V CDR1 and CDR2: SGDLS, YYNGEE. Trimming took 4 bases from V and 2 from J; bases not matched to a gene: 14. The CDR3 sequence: CASSPSRPGLGAYNEQFF. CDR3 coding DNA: TGTGCCAGCAGCCCTTCCCGCCCGGGACTAGGAGCCTACAATGAGCAGTTCTTC.